A single sample gave rise to the 30 T cell receptor beta chains below, sequenced in a study of post-analysis software for immune sequencing data. Whole-study findings and limits: The five TRBV segments detected at higher frequency in patients than in controls included TRBV5-6, TRBV5-1 and TRBV20-1.

Which antigens these TCRs recognize remains unknown. The library was made from cDNA and included unique molecular identifiers. TCRdb independently ran MiXCR on the PCR reads; one entry per CDR3 protein. Of about 200,000 distinct CDR3 sequences in the sample, 29% were seen once. The specimen sequenced was blood. The receptors stem from a girl aged 2-17 years with multiple sclerosis.

About this clonotype: This may be a read error, as it is one base from a much larger clone. This chain links TRBV4-1 with TRBJ2-7; TRBD1 is a possible D gene (5 bases). Per the germline V gene, CDR1 is MGHRA and CDR2 is YSYEKL. Trimming left V 6 bases short and J 2 bases short, with 14 bases between. This CDR3 spans 14 amino acids. CDR3 sequence reads: CASRRGQSAYEQYF. CDR3 nucleotide sequence: TGCGCCAGCAGGCGTGGACAATCTGCCTACGAGCAGTACTTC.

As regards this clonotype: A read error is possible here, since a much larger clone lies one base away. This rearrangement joins TRBV20-1 to TRBJ2-1; D gene ambiguous. TRBJ2-7 explains the end of the DNA better; the J call may be wrong. Germline values: CDR1 DFQATT, CDR2 SNEGSKA (reference sequence). The CDR3 loop spans 12 amino acids. The CDR3 nucleotides read TGCAGGGCTAGAGATCCGGTCTACGAGCAGTACTTC. Its protein product is CRARDPVYEQYF.

This clonotype appeared many times. The CDR3 bases are TGTGCCGCCGGGGGGAATGGCTCACCCCTCCACTTT. This sequence encodes CAAGGNGSPLHF. The genes are TRBV6-5 and TRBJ1-6; tentatively, D is TRBD1 (5 bases). The V gene lost 11 bases and the J gene lost 10 bases, with 15 bases spanning the gap. CDR1 and CDR2 (germline): MNHEY, SVGAGI. The CDR3 contains 12 residues.

The sample holds one count of this clonotype. The chain employs TRBV28 and TRBJ2-1, with 7 bases fitting TRBD1. Germline V gene lookup returns CDR1 MDHEN and CDR2 SYDVKM. V was pared by 6 bases and J by 3 bases, with 11 bases of the junction left unmatched. This CDR3 contains 16 residues. In DNA, the CDR3 is TGTGCCAGCAGCCATAGAGACAGGGTTAACTACAATGAGCAGTTCTTC. Amino acids: CASSHRDRVNYNEQFF.

The rearrangement joins TRBV5-1 to TRBJ2-5; 7 nucleotides align to TRBD2. With V trimmed by 3 bases and J by 11 bases, 19 bases remained unmatched. This CDR3 is 16 amino acids long. Looked up from germline, CDR1 is SGHRS and CDR2 is YFSETQ. The CDR3 is CASSWPGGSMIREQYF. The CDR3 bases are TGCGCCAGCAGCTGGCCGGGCGGGAGTATGATCCGTGAGCAGTACTTC.

This sequence joins TRBV7-3 and TRBJ1-6, with 7 bases matching TRBD1. V lost 2 bases to trimming and J lost 5 bases; unmatched junction nucleotides: 6. CDR1 and CDR2 (germline): SGHTA, FQGTGA. CDR3 length equals 16 residues. CDR3 sequence (DNA): TGTGCCAGCAGCTTAGCCGGGACAGAAGATAATTCACCCCTCCACTTT. Amino acids: CASSLAGTEDNSPLHF.

The rearrangement joins TRBV5-1 to TRBJ2-1; 10 nucleotides match TRBD2. V was clipped by 0 bases and J by 0 bases; unmatched bases: 9. CDR3 length: 19 residues. Germline loops: CDR1 SGHRS, CDR2 YFSETQ. The CDR3 reads CASSLASGSLKFSYNEQFF. As DNA, the CDR3 is TGCGCCAGCAGCTTGGCTAGCGGGAGCCTAAAATTCTCCTACAATGAGCAGTTCTTC.

This clonotype occurred a few times. V usage is TRBV5-1 and J usage is TRBJ1-1; no firm D call. Germline assignment: CDR1 SGHRS and CDR2 YFSETQ. The CDR3 length is 14 residues. The V end was cut by 4 bases, the J end by 0 bases, with 10 bases between. In nucleotides, the CDR3 is TGCGCCAGCAGCCACCCGCTGGTGAACACTGAAGCTTTCTTT. This gives the protein CASSHPLVNTEAFF.

The chain uses TRBV2 and TRBJ2-2; D is unclear. Germline V lookup: CDR1 SNHLY, CDR2 FYNNEI. The CDR3 consists of 12 residues. Trimming pared 8 bases from V and 7 bases from J, leaving 11 bases between. The CDR3 sequence is CASQRLSGELFF. CDR3 DNA: TGTGCCAGCCAACGGCTTAGCGGGGAGCTGTTTTTT.

This clonotype occurred many times. The chain recombines TRBV5-1 with TRBJ1-2, with TRBD1 matching 7 bases. From germline, CDR1 is SGHRS and CDR2 YFSETQ. V dropped 4 bases and J dropped 1; count of bases not matched to a gene: 4. This CDR3 region has 14 residues. CDR3 DNA: TGCGCCAGCAGCCCGGGACAGTATAACTATGGCTACACCTTC. The encoded protein is CASSPGQYNYGYTF.

The CDR3 loop is CASGRQGITEAFF. CDR3 bases: TGCGCCAGCGGCAGACAGGGCATCACTGAAGCTTTCTTT. The J gene is TRBJ1-1, the V gene TRBV5-1; TRBD1 matches 7 bases. Germline CDR1 is SGHRS and CDR2 is YFSETQ. There are 13 residues in the CDR3. Trimming removed 7 bases from V and 4 bases from J; junction bases left unmatched: 7.

On this clonotype: Mismatch with germline at one junction end may stem from a read error. This rearrangement joins TRBV20-1 to TRBJ1-5; D is ambiguous. CDR3 size: 14 residues. CDR1 is DFQATT, CDR2 SNEGSKA, per germline (reference sequence). The CDR3 loop is CGARDGQFNQPQHF. The CDR3 nucleotides read TGCGGTGCTAGAGATGGGCAATTTAATCAGCCCCAGCATTTT.

The chain recombines TRBV5-1 with TRBJ2-2; 7 nucleotides agree with TRBD2. CDR1 is SGHRS and CDR2 is YFSETQ in the germline V gene. The CDR3 consists of 14 residues. After removal of 4 bases from V and 3 bases from J, the junction contained 3 bases not matched to a gene. In DNA, the CDR3 is TGCGCCAGCAGCGGGAGGGCCGACACCGGGGAGCTGTTTTTT. This encodes CASSGRADTGELFF.

The table lists this clonotype with many counts. The J gene is TRBJ2-7, the V gene TRBV7-9; weak D call: TRBD1 (5 bases). CDR1 and CDR2 from the germline V gene are SEHNR and FQNEAQ (reference sequence). V was cut by 3 bases and J by 2 bases, with 11 bases left in between. The CDR3 contains 14 residues. The CDR3 loop reads CASSFQGEAYEQYF. CDR3 in DNA: TGTGCCAGCAGCTTCCAGGGCGAAGCCTACGAGCAGTACTTC.

The rearrangement uses TRBV24-1 and TRBJ2-5, with D unresolved. Per germline, CDR1 KGHDR and CDR2 SFDVKD. V lost 9 bases and J 5 bases, leaving 12 bases between the germline ends. The CDR3 is made up of 12 amino acids. This CDR3 reads CATAMGSETQYF. The CDR3 coding sequence is TGTGCCACCGCCATGGGCTCCGAGACCCAGTACTTC.

The V and J genes are TRBV6-2 or TRBV6-3 and TRBJ2-7; perhaps D is TRBD1 or TRBD2 (6 bases each). Trimming took off 2 bases at V and 0 bases at J, with 23 bases between the two ends. The CDR3 contains 19 residues. CDR1 is MNHEY and CDR2 is SVGEGT in the germline V gene. The chain's CDR3 is CASSYDGTPGLTHSYEQYF. The CDR3 DNA reads TGTGCCAGCAGTTACGATGGGACACCGGGACTCACCCACTCCTACGAGCAGTACTTC.

A few counts support this clonotype. V and J are TRBV2 and TRBJ2-5, with TRBD1 identical over 9 bases. Germline loops: CDR1 SNHLY, CDR2 FYNNEI. The CDR3 runs 15 residues. The V and J ends lost 6 bases and 3 bases, in that order; junction bases with no gene match: 8. Written as DNA, the CDR3 is TGTGCCAGCAGAAAAACGACAGGGGGTGAAGAGACCCAGTACTTC. Its protein is CASRKTTGGEETQYF.

With respect to this clonotype: A much larger clone sits a single nucleotide away, making a read error possible. The V gene is TRBV20-1, the J gene TRBJ1-6; 7 positions match TRBD1. CDR3 length equals 15 residues. CDR1 and CDR2 from the germline V gene are DFQATT and SNEGSKA (reference sequence). Germline trimming cut 3 bases from V and 11 bases from J; bases unmatched to any gene: 13. CDR3 nucleotides: TGCAGTGCTAGGGACAGGATCCAAGCGAATCCACCCCTCCACTTT. Translating it yields CSARDRIQANPPLHF.

There are many counts of this clonotype. In DNA form, the CDR3 reads TGCGCCAGCACCCCAGGGACAGGGGCCATCGAGAAGACCCAGTACTTC. It codes for CASTPGTGAIEKTQYF. The chain employs TRBV5-1 and TRBJ2-5, with TRBD1 identical over 10 bases. The CDR3 has 16 residues. CDR1 is SGHRS and CDR2 is YFSETQ in the germline V gene. The trim removed 6 bases at V and 6 bases at J, leaving 14 bases unmatched.

This clonotype showed up just a few times. The rearrangement links TRBV7-9 to TRBJ1-6; D ambiguous. V dropped 5 bases and J dropped 0 bases, with 5 bases sitting between them. This CDR3 has 14 amino acids. The V gene's germline CDR1 is SEHNR and CDR2 FQNEAQ (reference sequence). CDR3 sequence reads: CASSQSSYNSPLHF. The CDR3 DNA reads TGTGCCAGCAGCCAAAGCTCCTATAATTCACCCCTCCACTTT.

On this clonotype itself: A much larger clone is a single base away; this may be a read error. This sequence joins TRBV29-1 and TRBJ2-7; TRBD1 agrees at 7 bases. Germline V gives CDR1 SQVTM, CDR2 ANQGSEA. The CDR3 extends over 13 amino acids. V shed 3 bases and J 10 bases; nucleotides not matched to a gene: 12. CDR3 region: CSVERQGQEIQYF. Here the CDR3 DNA reads TGCAGCGTTGAGCGACAGGGTCAAGAGATCCAGTACTTC.

This clonotype was counted ten times or more. V is TRBV24-1 and J is TRBJ2-7, with unresolved D. V lost 8 bases to trimming and J lost 0 bases, with 13 bases between them. CDR1 KGHDR and CDR2 SFDVKD come from the germline V gene. The CDR3 totals 14 residues. CDR3 region: CATIVPVYSYEQYF. The CDR3 DNA reads TGTGCCACCATAGTCCCCGTTTACTCCTACGAGCAGTACTTC.

This clonotype was observed many times. The gene calls are TRBV6-1 and TRBJ2-3; 9 positions match TRBD1. V dropped 5 bases and J dropped 4; count of bases not matched to a gene: 7. Germline V gene sequence: CDR1 MNHNS, CDR2 SASEGT. The CDR3 is 15 amino acids. The CDR3 DNA follows: TGTGCCAGCAGTCACCAGACAGGGGGTGCAGATACGCAGTATTTT. This codes for CASSHQTGGADTQYF.

The V call is TRBV29-1, the J call TRBJ2-5; the D gene is possibly TRBD1 (6 bases). The CDR3 covers 11 residues. The V end lost 4 bases, the J end lost 11 bases, and 14 bases lay between the germline ends. From germline, CDR1 is SQVTM and CDR2 ANQGSEA. In nucleotides, the CDR3 is TGCAGCGTTGGACAGGCGGATGAGCAGTACTTC. Protein: CSVGQADEQYF.

This chain connects TRBV14 to TRBJ1-4; 7 bases fit TRBD1. Germline V CDR1 and CDR2: SGHDN, FVKESK. V was clipped by 2 bases and J by 0 bases; unmatched bases: 0. This CDR3 region has 15 residues. The CDR3 bases are TGTGCCAGCAGCCAAACAGGGGCAACTAATGAAAAACTGTTTTTT. Translation gives CASSQTGATNEKLFF. The whole variable domain, filled in from reference TRBV14 and TRBJ1-4, reads EAGVTQFPSHSVIEKGQTVTLRCDPISGHDNLYWYRRVMGKEIKFLLHFVKESKQDESGMPNNRFLAERTGGTYSTLKVQPAELEDSGVYFCASSQTGATNEKLFFGSGTQLSVL.

This clonotype was counted at least ten times. V gene TRBV7-9 combines with J gene TRBJ1-2; no clear D. There are 12 residues in the CDR3. Looked up from germline, CDR1 is SEHNR and CDR2 is FQNEAQ (reference sequence). V lost 1 base to trimming and J lost 5 bases, with 5 bases between them. The DNA for the CDR3 is TGTGCCAGCAGCTTAGGGATGTATGGCTACACCTTC. Translated: CASSLGMYGYTF.

Concerning this clonotype itself: At one of its ends the junction is not consistent with the germline gene, which may arise from a read error. The chain uses TRBV20-1 and TRBJ2-1; TRBD2 aligns across 12 bases. Germline-derived CDR1 and CDR2 are DFQATT and SNEGSKA (reference sequence). The CDR3 is 16 amino acids. CDR3 amino acids: CSTRDTSGRTYNEQFF. Here the CDR3 DNA reads TGCAGTACTAGAGACACTAGCGGGAGGACTTACAATGAGCAGTTCTTC.

The chain combines TRBV2 with TRBJ2-3; maybe TRBD2 (5 bases). V was trimmed by 6 bases and J by 0 bases, leaving 13 bases between them. The CDR3 has 15 residues. Germline V gene lookup returns CDR1 SNHLY and CDR2 FYNNEI. In DNA, the CDR3 is TGTGCCAGCAGACGAGACTACCAGAGCACAGATACGCAGTATTTT. The encoded protein is CASRRDYQSTDTQYF.

This clonotype was counted between two and nine times. The V and J genes are TRBV9 and TRBJ2-7; TRBD2 matches 7 bases. The CDR3 totals 15 residues. After removal of 2 bases from V and 5 bases from J, the junction contained 10 bases not matched to a gene. The germline V gene has CDR1 SGDLS and CDR2 YYNGEE. For the CDR3, the DNA is TGTGCCAGCAGCGTCTGGTCTAGCGGTGGAGACGAGCAGTACTTC. Protein product: CASSVWSSGGDEQYF.

Turning to this clonotype: A single base separates this from a much larger clone, so it may be a read error. The CDR3 reads CASSLEVIEQYF. The CDR3 DNA reads TGTGCCAGCAGCTTGGAGGTAATCGAGCAGTACTTC. V and J are TRBV7-2 and TRBJ2-5, with D perhaps TRBD2 (5 bases). The DNA end is more similar to TRBJ2-7, so the J call may be wrong. The CDR3 totals 12 residues. In germline, CDR1 is SGHTA, CDR2 FQGNSA.